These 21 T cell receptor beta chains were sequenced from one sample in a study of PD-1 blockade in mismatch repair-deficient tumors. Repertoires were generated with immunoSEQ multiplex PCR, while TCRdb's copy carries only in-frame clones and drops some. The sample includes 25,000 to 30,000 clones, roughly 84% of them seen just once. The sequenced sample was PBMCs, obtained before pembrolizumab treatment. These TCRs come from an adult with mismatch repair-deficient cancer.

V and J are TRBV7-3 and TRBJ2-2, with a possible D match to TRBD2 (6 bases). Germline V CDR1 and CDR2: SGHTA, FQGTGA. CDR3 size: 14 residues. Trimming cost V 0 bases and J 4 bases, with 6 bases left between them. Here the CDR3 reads CASSLTGGTGELFF. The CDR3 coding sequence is TGTGCCAGCAGCTTAACCGGGGGCACCGGGGAGCTGTTTTTT.

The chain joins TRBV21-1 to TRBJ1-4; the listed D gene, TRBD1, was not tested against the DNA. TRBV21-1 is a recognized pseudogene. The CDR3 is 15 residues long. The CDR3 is CASSKTRGVQEKLFF. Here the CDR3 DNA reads TGTGCCAGCAGCAAAACCAGGGGGGTGCAGGAAAAACTGTTTTTT.

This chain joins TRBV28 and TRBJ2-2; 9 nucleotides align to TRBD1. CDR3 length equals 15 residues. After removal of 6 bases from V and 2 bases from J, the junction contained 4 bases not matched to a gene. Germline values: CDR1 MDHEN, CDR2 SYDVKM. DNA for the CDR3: TGTGCCAGCAGGATACAGGGGGCAAACACCGGGGAGCTGTTTTTT. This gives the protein CASRIQGANTGELFF.

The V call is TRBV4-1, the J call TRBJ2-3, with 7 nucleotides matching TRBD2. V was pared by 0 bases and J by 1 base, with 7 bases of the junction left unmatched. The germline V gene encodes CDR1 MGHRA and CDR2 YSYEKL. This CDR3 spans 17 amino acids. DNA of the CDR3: TGCGCCAGCAGCCAAGATTTGGCGGGAGTTGGCACAGATACGCAGTATTTT. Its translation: CASSQDLAGVGTDTQYF.

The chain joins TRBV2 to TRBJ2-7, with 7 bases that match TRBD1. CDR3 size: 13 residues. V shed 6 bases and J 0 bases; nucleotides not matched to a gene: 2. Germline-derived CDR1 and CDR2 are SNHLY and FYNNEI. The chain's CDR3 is CASRGDSSYEQYF. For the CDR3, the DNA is TGTGCCAGCAGGGGGGACAGCTCCTACGAGCAGTACTTC.

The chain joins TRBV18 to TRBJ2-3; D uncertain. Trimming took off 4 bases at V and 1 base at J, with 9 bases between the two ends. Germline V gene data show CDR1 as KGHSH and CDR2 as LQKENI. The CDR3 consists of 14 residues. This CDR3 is CASSLLLGTDTQYF. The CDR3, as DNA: TGTGCCAGCTCACTACTTTTGGGCACAGATACGCAGTATTTT. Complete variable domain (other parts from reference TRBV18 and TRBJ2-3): NAGVMQNPRHLVRRRGQEARLRCSPMKGHSHVYWYRQLPEEGLKFMVYLQKENIIDESGMPKERFSAEFPKEGPSILRIQQVVRGDSAAYFCASSLLLGTDTQYFGPGTRLTVL.

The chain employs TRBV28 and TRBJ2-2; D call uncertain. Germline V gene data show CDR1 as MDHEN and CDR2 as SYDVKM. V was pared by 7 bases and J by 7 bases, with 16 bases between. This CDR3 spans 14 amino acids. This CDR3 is CASTQSESIGELFF. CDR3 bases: TGTGCCAGCACCCAATCCGAAAGCATCGGGGAGCTGTTTTTT.

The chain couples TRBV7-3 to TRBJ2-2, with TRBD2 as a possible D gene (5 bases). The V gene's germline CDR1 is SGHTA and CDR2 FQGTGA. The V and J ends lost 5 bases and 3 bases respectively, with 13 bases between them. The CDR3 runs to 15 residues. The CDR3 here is CASSPGRAHTGELFF. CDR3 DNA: TGTGCCAGCAGCCCCGGGCGGGCCCACACCGGGGAGCTGTTTTTT.

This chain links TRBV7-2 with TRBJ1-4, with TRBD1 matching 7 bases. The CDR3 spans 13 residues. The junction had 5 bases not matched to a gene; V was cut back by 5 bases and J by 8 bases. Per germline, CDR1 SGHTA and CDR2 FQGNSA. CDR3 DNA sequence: TGTGCCAGCAGCAGACAGGGCGGGGAAAAACTGTTTTTT. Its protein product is CASSRQGGEKLFF. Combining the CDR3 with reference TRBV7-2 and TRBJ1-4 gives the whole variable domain GAGVSQSPSNKVTEKGKDVELRCDPISGHTALYWYRQSLGQGLEFLIYFQGNSAPDKSGLPSDRFSAERTGGSVSTLTIQRTQQEDSAVYLCASSRQGGEKLFFGSGTQLSVL.

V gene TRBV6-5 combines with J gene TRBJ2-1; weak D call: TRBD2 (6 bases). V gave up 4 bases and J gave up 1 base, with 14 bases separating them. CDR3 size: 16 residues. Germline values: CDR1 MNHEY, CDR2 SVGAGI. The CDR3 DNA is TGTGCCAGCAGTTCCGGGACTGATCTTTCCTACAATGAGCAGTTCTTC. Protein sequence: CASSSGTDLSYNEQFF.

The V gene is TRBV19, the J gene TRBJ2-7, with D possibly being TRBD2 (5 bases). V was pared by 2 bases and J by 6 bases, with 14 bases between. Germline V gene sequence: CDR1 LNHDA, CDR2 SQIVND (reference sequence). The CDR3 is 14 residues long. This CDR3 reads CASSIRENYLEQYF. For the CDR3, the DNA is TGTGCCAGTAGTATAAGGGAGAACTATCTCGAGCAGTACTTC.

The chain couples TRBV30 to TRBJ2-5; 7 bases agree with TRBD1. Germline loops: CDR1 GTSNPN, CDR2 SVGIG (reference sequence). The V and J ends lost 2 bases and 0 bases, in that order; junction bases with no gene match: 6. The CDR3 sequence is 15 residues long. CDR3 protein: CAWSPGTANQETQYF. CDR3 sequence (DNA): TGTGCCTGGAGTCCCGGGACAGCGAACCAAGAGACCCAGTACTTC.

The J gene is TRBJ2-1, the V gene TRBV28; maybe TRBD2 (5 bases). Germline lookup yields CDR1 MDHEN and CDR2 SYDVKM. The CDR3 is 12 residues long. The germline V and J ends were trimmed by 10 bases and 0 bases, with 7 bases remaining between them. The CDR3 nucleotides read TGTGCCATGGGGAGCTCCTACAATGAGCAGTTCTTC. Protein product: CAMGSSYNEQFF.

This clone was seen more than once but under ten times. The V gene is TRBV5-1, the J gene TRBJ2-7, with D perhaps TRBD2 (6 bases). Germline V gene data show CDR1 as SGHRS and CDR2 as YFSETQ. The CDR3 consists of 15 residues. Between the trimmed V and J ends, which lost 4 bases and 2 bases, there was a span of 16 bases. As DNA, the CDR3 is TGCGCCAGCAGCCCGGGCGGGACTTCCACCTACGAGCAGTACTTC. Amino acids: CASSPGGTSTYEQYF.

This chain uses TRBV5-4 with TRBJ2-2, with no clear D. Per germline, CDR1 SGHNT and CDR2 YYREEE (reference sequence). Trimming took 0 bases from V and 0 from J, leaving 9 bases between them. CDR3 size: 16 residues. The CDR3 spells CASSLDRLANTGELFF. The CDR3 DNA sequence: TGTGCCAGCAGCTTGGACAGATTAGCGAACACCGGGGAGCTGTTTTTT.

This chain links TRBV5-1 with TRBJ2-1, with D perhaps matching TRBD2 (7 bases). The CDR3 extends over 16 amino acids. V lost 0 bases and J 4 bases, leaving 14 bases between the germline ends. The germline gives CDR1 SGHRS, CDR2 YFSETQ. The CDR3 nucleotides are TGCGCCAGCAGCTTGGCTTTGGGAGGGGGGTACAATGAGCAGTTCTTC. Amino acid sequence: CASSLALGGGYNEQFF.

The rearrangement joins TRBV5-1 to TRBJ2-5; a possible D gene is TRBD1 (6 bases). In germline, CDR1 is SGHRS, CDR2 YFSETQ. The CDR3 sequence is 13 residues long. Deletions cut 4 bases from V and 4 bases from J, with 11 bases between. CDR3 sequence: CASSPQGSETQYF. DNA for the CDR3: TGCGCCAGCAGCCCACAGGGTTCAGAGACCCAGTACTTC.

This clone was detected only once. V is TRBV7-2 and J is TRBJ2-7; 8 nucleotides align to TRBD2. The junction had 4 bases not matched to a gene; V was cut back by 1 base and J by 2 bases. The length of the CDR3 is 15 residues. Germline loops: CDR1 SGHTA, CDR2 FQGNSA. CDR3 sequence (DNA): TGTGCCAGCAGCTTAGTTAGCGGGACCACCTACGAGCAGTACTTC. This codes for CASSLVSGTTYEQYF. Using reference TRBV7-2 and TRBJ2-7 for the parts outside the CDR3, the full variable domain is GAGVSQSPSNKVTEKGKDVELRCDPISGHTALYWYRQSLGQGLEFLIYFQGNSAPDKSGLPSDRFSAERTGGSVSTLTIQRTQQEDSAVYLCASSLVSGTTYEQYFGPGTRLTVT.

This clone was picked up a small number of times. This chain's CDR3 is CASSEWATGELFF. In DNA, the CDR3 is TGTGCCAGCAGTGAATGGGCCACCGGGGAGCTGTTTTTT. This rearrangement joins TRBV2 to TRBJ2-2; D is unresolved. Deletions cut 2 bases from V and 4 bases from J, with 5 bases between. Germline CDR1 reads SNHLY; CDR2 reads FYNNEI. The CDR3 extends over 13 amino acids. The complete variable domain, with remaining parts taken from reference TRBV2 and TRBJ2-2, reads EPEVTQTPSHQVTQMGQEVILRCVPISNHLYFYWYRQILGQKVEFLVSFYNNEISEKSEIFDDQFSVERPDGSNFTLKIRSTKLEDSAMYFCASSEWATGELFFGEGSRLTVL.

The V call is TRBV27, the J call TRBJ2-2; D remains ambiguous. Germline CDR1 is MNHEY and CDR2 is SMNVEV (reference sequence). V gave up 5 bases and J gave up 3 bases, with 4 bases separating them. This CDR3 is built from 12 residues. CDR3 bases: TGTGCCAGCAGTCAATACACCGGGGAGCTGTTTTTT. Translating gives CASSQYTGELFF.

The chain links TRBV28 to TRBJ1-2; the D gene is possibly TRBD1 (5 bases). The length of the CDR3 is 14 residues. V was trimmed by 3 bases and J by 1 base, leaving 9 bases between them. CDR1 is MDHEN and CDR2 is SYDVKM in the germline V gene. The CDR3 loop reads CASSLVQDNYGYTF. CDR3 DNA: TGTGCCAGCAGTTTGGTACAGGATAACTATGGCTACACCTTC.